This T cell receptor beta chain stems from a study of cytomegalovirus exposure and HLA in healthy donors. Whole-study findings and limits: Cytomegalovirus status, reportedly, was diagnosed with high specificity and sensitivity by the classifier. Approximately 18,000 TCR beta sequences were associated with HLA alleles at 0.05 false discovery rate in a later analysis.

Healthy bone marrow donors made up the donor group. Worth noting for this clone: The antigen remains undetermined.

This CDR3 has 14 amino acids. The J segment lost 2 bases and the V segment lost 4 bases, leaving 3 bases of the junction unmatched. Germline lookup yields CDR1 GTSNPN and CDR2 SVGIG (reference sequence). Use of 60 Vbeta and 13 Jbeta primers characterized the PCR. Produced via immunoSEQ multiplex PCR; TCRdb's table is partial and in-frame only. The table for this sample gives approximately 120,000 clones. The chain carries TRBV30 and TRBJ2-7; 12 bases match TRBD2. Specimen: PBMCs. The source is a young man in good health and CMV-seronegative. In nucleotides, the CDR3 is TGTGCCTGGAACGGACTAGCGGGAACCTACGAGCAGTACTTC. Protein sequence: CAWNGLAGTYEQYF.